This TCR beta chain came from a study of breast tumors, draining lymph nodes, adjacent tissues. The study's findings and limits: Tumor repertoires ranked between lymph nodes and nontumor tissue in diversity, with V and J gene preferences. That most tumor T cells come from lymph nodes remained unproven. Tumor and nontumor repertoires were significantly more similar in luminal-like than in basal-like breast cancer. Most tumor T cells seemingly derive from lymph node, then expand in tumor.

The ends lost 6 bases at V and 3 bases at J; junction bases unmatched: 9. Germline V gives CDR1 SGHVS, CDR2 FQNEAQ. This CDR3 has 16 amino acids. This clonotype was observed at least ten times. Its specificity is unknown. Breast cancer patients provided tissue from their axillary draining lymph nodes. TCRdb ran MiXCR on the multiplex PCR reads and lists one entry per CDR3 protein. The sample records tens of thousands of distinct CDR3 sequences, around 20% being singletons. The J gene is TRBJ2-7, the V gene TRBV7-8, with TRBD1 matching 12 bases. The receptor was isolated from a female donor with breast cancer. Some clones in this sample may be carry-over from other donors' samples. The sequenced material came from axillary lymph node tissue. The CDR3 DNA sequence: TGTGCCAGCAGACCCAGCCGGGACAGGGGGCGCTACGAGCAGTACTTC. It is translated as CASRPSRDRGRYEQYF.